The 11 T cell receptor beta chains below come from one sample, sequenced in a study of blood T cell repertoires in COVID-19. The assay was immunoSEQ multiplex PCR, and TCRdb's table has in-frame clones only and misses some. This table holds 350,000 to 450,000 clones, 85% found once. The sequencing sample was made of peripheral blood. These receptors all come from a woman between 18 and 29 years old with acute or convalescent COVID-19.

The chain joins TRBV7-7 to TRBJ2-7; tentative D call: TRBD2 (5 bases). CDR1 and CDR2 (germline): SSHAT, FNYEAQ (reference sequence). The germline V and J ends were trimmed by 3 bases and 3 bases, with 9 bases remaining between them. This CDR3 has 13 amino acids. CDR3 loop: CASSLEEDYEQYF. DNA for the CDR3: TGTGCCAGCAGCTTGGAGGAGGACTACGAGCAGTACTTC.

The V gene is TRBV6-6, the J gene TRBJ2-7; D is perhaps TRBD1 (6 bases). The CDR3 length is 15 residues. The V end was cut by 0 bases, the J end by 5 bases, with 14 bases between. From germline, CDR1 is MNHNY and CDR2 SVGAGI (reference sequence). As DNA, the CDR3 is TGTGCCAGCAGTTACTCGATTCAGGGGTGGGACGAGCAGTACTTC. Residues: CASSYSIQGWDEQYF.

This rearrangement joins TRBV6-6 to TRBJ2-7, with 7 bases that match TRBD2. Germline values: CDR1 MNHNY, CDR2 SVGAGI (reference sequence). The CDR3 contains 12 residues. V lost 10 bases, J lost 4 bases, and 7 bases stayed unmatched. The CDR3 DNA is TGTGCCACCTCTGGGGGAGGGTACGAGCAGTACTTC. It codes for CATSGGGYEQYF.

The CDR3 reads CASSPSTGVGSPLHF. CDR3 bases: TGTGCCAGCAGTCCCTCGACAGGGGTTGGTTCACCCCTCCACTTT. This rearrangement joins TRBV28 to TRBJ1-6; 8 nucleotides agree with TRBD1. Trimming cost V 5 bases and J 9 bases; bases outside gene matches: 9. CDR3 size: 15 residues. Per germline, CDR1 MDHEN and CDR2 SYDVKM.

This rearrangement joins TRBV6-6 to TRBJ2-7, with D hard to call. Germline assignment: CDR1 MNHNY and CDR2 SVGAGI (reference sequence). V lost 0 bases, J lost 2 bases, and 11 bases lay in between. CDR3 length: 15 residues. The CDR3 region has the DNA TGTGCCAGCAGTTACTCGAGATCAGGAACCTACGAGCAGTACTTC. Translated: CASSYSRSGTYEQYF.

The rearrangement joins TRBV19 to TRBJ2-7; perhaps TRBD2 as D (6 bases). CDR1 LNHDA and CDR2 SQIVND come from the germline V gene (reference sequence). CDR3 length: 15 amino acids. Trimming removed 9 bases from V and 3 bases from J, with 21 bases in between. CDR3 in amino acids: CASSRARRAIYEQYF. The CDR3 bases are TGTGCCAGCTCTAGAGCGAGGAGGGCAATCTACGAGCAGTACTTC.

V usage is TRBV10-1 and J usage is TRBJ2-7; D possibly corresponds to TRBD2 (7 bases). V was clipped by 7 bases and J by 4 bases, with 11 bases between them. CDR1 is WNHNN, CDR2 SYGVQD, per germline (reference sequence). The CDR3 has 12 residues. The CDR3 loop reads CASKGGRYEQYF. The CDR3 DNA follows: TGCGCCAGCAAGGGGGGGCGTTACGAGCAGTACTTC.

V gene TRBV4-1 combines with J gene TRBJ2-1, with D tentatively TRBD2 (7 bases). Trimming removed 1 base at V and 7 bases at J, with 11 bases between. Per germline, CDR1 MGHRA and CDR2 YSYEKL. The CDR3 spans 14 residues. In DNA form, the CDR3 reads TGCGCCAGCAGCCAAGTAGGGGGGGGTAATGAGCAGTTCTTC. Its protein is CASSQVGGGNEQFF.

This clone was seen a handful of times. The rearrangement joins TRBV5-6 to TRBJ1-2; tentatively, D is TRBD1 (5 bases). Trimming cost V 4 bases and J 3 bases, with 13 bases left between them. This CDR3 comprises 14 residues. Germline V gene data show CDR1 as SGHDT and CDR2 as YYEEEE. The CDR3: CASSPRRAHYGYTF. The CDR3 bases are TGTGCCAGCAGCCCCCGCAGGGCCCACTATGGCTACACCTTC.

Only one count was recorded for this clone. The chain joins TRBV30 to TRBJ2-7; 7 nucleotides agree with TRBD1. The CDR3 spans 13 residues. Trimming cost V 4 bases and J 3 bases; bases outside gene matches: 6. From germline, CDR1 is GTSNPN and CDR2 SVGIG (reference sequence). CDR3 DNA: TGTGCCTGGACCCAGGGGGTGGACTACGAGCAGTACTTC. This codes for CAWTQGVDYEQYF. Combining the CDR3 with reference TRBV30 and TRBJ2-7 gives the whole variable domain SQTIHQWPATLVQPVGSPLSLECTVEGTSNPNLYWYRQAAGRGLQLLFYSVGIGQISSEVPQNLSASRPQDRQFILSSKKLLLSDSGFYLCAWTQGVDYEQYFGPGTRLTVT.

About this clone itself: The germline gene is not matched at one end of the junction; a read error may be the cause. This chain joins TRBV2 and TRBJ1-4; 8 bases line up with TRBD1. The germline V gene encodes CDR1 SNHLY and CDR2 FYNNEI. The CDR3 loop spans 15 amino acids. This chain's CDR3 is CATIKMQGAKEKLFF. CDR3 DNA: TGTGCCACCATTAAGATGCAGGGGGCTAAGGAAAAACTGTTTTTT.